This paragraph covers one TCR beta chain sequence. It lacks a known antigen. No much larger clonotype is one base removed from it; base qualities were not supplied. TCRbeta CDR3 regions were amplified from genomic DNA by means of the immunoSEQ Assay, a bias-controlled multiplex PCR. The original pipeline was this. The number of nucleated cells in each sample was estimated from the amplification of reference gene primers within the assay. To quantify the absolute abundance of each unique TCRbeta CDR3 rearrangement, sequence reads were collapsed and filtered. For each sample, productive Simpson clonality was calculated as the square root of Simpson's diversity index across productive rearrangements. In TCRdb, the immuneACCESS table is reduced to in-frame sequences with V and J assigned. These tables do not hold every clone; where another copy was compared, an unresolved V gene accounts for under half, and the others remain unexplained. That table is the source of V, J and clone size, and D and trimming were worked out from the DNA. This sample comprises around 290,000 clones, 75% to 90% of them detected only once. The top ten clonotypes cover about 1.8% of the sample.

This entry comes from a study of blood T cell repertoires in COVID-19 (dated by TCRdb to 2019 to 2021). Concerning the study at large: Samples from collaborators originated in the United States, Italy and Spain and spanned both the acute and convalescent phases of COVID-19. Sample metadata almost always included a de-identified subject ID, COVID-19 status, age in years and sex. Samples came from the ongoing ImmuneRACE study (first 160 participants) plus 1,254 subjects from 6 global collaborators. The repertoires were released in a freely available public database intended as a resource for research on the immune response to SARS-CoV-2. The material from the prospective study consisted of cDNA or gDNA derived from T cells, B-cell-depleted T cells, or PBMCs. Where available, HLA class I and class II types were taken from metadata supplied by the sample provider and were not determined by assay-based typing. The dataset comprised deeply sampled blood TCRbeta repertoires from subjects exposed to, actively infected with, or recovered from COVID-19.

The germline V end is reduced by 7 bases and the J end by 10 bases; junction bases left unmatched: 7. Sequences SNHLY (CDR1) and FYNNEI (CDR2) are obtained from the germline V gene. The cysteine opens and the phenylalanine closes a CDR3 of 13 amino acids. Only CDR3 DNA remains: 39 bases, in frame from the first base. Participants in the prospective study were enrolled through a virtual design, were aged 18 to 89 years, and lived in fewer than 30 United States geographic areas. Cohort assignment in the prospective study relied on participant-reported clinical history from a screening survey and a study questionnaire. For ImmuneRACE Cohort 3, a participant was defined as recovered based on two consecutive negative NP/OP PCR tests, clearance by a healthcare professional, or resolution of symptoms. Each participant in the prospective study had whole blood, serum and a nasopharyngeal or oropharyngeal swab collected by mobile phlebotomists. Additional blood draws and questionnaires over an approximately two-month period could optionally be provided by prospective study participants. Prospective study blood samples were shipped either frozen or at room temperature before DNA extraction.

Broader findings and caveats from the paper: How much clinical and demographic metadata was included differed by source and by participant, and the metadata was provided uncurated.

The clonotype was recovered from a woman in her forties who had recovered from COVID-19. The sequencing input was PBMCs or T cells enriched from blood (not recorded which). This chain joins TRBV2 to TRBJ1-6; 7 bases in the junction line up with TRBD1. The CDR3 protein is CASTPEGASPLHF. DNA sequence: TGTGCCAGCACCCCGGAGGGGGCATCACCCCTCCACTTT. When the CDR3 is completed using the reference TRBV2 and TRBJ1-6 genes on either side, the full variable domain is EPEVTQTPSHQVTQMGQEVILRCVPISNHLYFYWYRQILGQKVEFLVSFYNNEISEKSEIFDDQFSVERPDGSNFTLKIRSTKLEDSAMYFCASTPEGASPLHFGNGTRLTVT.